This T cell receptor (beta chain) was observed in a study of cytomegalovirus exposure and HLA in healthy donors. On the study more broadly: A data release that came early held tens of millions of unique TCRs from HLA-typed donors.

The study, taken as a whole, reports: There were several of the most significant clusters that appeared linked to common viral pathogens in a later analysis.

From germline, CDR1 is SEHNR and CDR2 FQNEAQ (reference sequence). The CDR3 spans 15 residues. 60 Vbeta and 13 Jbeta primers were used in PCR. Profiling relied on immunoSEQ multiplex PCR, and the TCRdb table lists in-frame clones only, not all of them. The data contain roughly 89,000 clones, 65% to 80% of them seen just once; the ten biggest clones take up over 9.5%. Concerning this clone itself: Its antigen is unknown. The junction shows a germline mismatch at one end, possibly a read error.

Sequencing was carried out using PBMCs. This clonotype was sampled from a young man in good health and CMV-seropositive. This chain joins TRBV7-9 and TRBJ2-2, with 10 nucleotides matching TRBD1. The CDR3 reads CSSSPRTGGVGELFF. The CDR3 DNA reads as TGTTCCAGCAGCCCAAGGACAGGGGGAGTCGGGGAGCTGTTTTTT.